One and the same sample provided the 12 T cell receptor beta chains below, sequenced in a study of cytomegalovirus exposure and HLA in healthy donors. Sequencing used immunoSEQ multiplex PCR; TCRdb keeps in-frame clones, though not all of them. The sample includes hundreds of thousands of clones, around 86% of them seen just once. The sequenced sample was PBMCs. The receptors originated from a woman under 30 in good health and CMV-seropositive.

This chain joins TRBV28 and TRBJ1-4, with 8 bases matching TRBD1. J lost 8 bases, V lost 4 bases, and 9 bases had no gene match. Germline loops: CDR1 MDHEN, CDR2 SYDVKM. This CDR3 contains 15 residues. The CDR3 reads CASSYLGQGGEKLFF. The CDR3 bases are TGTGCCAGCAGTTACCTTGGACAGGGTGGAGAAAAACTGTTTTTT.

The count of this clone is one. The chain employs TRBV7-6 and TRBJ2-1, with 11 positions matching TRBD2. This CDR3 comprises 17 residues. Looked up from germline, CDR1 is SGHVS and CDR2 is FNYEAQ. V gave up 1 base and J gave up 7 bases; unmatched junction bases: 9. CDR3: CASSLVITSGRGNEQFF. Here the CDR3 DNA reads TGTGCCAGCAGCTTAGTTATTACTAGCGGGAGAGGTAATGAGCAGTTCTTC.

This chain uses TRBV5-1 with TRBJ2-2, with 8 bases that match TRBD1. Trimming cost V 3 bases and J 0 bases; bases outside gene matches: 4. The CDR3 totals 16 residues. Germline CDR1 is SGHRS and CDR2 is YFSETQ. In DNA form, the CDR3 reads TGCGCCAGCAGCTCGGGGGACAGGTCGAACACCGGGGAGCTGTTTTTT. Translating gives CASSSGDRSNTGELFF.

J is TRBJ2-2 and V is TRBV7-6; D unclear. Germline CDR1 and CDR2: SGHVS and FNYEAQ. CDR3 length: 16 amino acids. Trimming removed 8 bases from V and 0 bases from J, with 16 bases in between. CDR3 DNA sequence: TGTGCCAGCTCCCTTTTAGCCGGTTCGAACACCGGGGAGCTGTTTTTT. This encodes CASSLLAGSNTGELFF.

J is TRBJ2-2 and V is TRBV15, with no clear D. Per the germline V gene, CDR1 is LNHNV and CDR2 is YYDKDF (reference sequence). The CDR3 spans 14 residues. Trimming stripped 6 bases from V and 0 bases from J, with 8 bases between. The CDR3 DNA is TGTGCCACCAGTTTATCCGCGAACACCGGGGAGCTGTTTTTT. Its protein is CATSLSANTGELFF.

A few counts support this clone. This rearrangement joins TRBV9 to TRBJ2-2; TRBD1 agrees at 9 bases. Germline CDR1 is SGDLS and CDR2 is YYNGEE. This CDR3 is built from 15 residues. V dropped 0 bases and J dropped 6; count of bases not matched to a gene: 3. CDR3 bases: TGTGCCAGCAGCGTAGGGACAGGGGTATCCGGGGAGCTGTTTTTT. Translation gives CASSVGTGVSGELFF.

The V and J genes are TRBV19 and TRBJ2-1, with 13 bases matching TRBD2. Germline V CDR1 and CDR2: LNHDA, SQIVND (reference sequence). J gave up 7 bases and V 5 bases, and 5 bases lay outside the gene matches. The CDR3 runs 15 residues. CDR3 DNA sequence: TGTGCCAGTAGTGTTACTAGCGGGAGGGTAAATGAGCAGTTCTTC. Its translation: CASSVTSGRVNEQFF.

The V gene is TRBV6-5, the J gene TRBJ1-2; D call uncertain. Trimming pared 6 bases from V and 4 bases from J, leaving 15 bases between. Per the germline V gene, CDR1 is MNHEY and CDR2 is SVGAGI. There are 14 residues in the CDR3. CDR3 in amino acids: CASRQENRVYGYTF. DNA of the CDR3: TGTGCCAGCAGGCAAGAGAATCGAGTCTATGGCTACACCTTC.

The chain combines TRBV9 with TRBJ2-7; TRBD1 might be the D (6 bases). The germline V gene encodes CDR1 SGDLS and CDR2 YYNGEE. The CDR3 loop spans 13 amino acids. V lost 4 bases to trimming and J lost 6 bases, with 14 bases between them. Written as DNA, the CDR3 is TGTGCCAGCAGCCTCGGGACAATTGGCGAGCAGTACTTC. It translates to CASSLGTIGEQYF. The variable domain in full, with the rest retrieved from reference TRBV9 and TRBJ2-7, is DSGVTQTPKHLITATGQRVTLRCSPRSGDLSVYWYQQSLDQGLQFLIQYYNGEERAKGNILERFSAQQFPDLHSELNLSSLELGDSALYFCASSLGTIGEQYFGPGTRLTVT.

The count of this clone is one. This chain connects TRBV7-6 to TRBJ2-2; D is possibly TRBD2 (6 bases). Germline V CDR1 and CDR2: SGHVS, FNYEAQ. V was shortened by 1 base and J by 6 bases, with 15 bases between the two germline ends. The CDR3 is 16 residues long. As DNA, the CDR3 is TGTGCCAGCAGCTTAGGAGGAGGGATCGTTGCCGGGGAGCTGTTTTTT. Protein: CASSLGGGIVAGELFF. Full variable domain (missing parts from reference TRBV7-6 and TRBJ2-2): GAGVSQSPRYKVTKRGQDVALRCDPISGHVSLYWYRQALGQGPEFLTYFNYEAQQDKSGLPNDRFSAERPEGSISTLTIQRTEQRDSAMYRCASSLGGGIVAGELFFGEGSRLTVL.

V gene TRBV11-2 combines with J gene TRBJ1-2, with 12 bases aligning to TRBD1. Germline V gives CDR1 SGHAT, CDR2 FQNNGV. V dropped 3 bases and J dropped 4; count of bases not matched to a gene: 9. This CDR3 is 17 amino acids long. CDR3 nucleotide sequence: TGTGCCAGCAGCTTCCGTCCGGGACAGGGGGCTGTCTATGGCTACACCTTC. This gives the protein CASSFRPGQGAVYGYTF.

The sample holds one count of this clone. CDR3 sequence reads: CASSLERQFNEKLFF. DNA for the CDR3: TGCGCCAGCAGCTTGGAGCGACAGTTTAATGAAAAACTGTTTTTT. The chain uses TRBV5-1 and TRBJ1-4; a weak D match, TRBD1 (5 bases). Germline values: CDR1 SGHRS, CDR2 YFSETQ. Trimming cost V 0 bases and J 4 bases, with 10 bases left between them. CDR3 length: 15 amino acids.